These T cell receptor beta chains were read from a single sample in a study of metastatic and nonmetastatic thyroid tumors. TCRdb re-clonotyped the PCR reads via MiXCR. The sample has about 40,000 clones; about a sixth are singletons. Specimen: tumor tissue. The origin of the receptors is a female donor with papillary thyroid cancer or a benign thyroid nodule (not recorded which). Some clones in this sample may be carry-over from other donors' samples. Both conserved end residues are part of each CDR3. The D gene is left open where the match is weak. Where a row states a size, it is once, few, many or the class of an expanded clone; other rows omit it.

d_call,j_call,v_call,clone_size,cdr3_length,cdr3_aa,cdr3_nt
NA,TRBJ1-2,TRBV24-1,NA,14,CASCADSSYYGYTF,TGTGCCAGCTGTGCTGACAGCAGTTATTATGGCTACACCTTC
TRBD2,TRBJ2-1,TRBV7-3,NA,15,CASSLQREGVIEQFF,TGTGCCAGCAGCTTACAGCGGGAGGGGGTCATTGAGCAGTTCTTC
TRBD1,TRBJ1-3,TRBV20-1,many,16,CSARVGGRVGGNTIYF,TGCAGTGCTAGAGTAGGGGGCAGGGTCGGTGGAAACACCATATATTTT
TRBD2,TRBJ2-1,TRBV20-1,many,13,CSATAGGNHEQFF,TGCAGTGCGACGGCGGGAGGGAACCATGAGCAGTTCTTC
NA,TRBJ2-2,TRBV11-3,NA,16,CASSFNQGTFTGELFF,TGTGCCAGCAGCTTCAACCAAGGGACGTTTACAGGGGAGCTGTTTTTT
TRBD1,TRBJ1-2,TRBV10-3,many,13,CAIRADRNYGYTF,TGTGCCATCAGGGCGGACAGGAACTATGGCTACACCTTC
NA,TRBJ2-5,TRBV3-1,few,15,CASSPSKRPQETQYF,TGTGCCAGCAGCCCCTCCAAGAGGCCCCAGGAGACCCAGTACTTC
NA,TRBJ2-7,TRBV5-1,once,14,CASSLATGGGEQYF,TGCGCCAGCAGCTTAGCGACCGGTGGTGGCGAGCAGTACTTC
NA,TRBJ1-3,TRBV12-3/TRBV12-4,many,17,CASSPKRTRNSGNTIYF,TGTGCCAGCAGTCCAAAGCGGACAAGAAACTCTGGAAACACCATATATTTT
NA,TRBJ2-7,TRBV25-1,NA,13,CASSEQGVNEQYF,TGTGCCAGCAGTGAACAGGGAGTAAACGAGCAGTACTTC
NA,TRBJ2-1,TRBV5-6,many,14,CASSFSVPPNEQFF,TGTGCCAGCAGCTTTTCTGTGCCCCCCAATGAGCAGTTCTTC
TRBD1,TRBJ2-3,TRBV20-1,many,16,CSARGGTGIRTDTQYF,TGCAGTGCTAGAGGTGGGACAGGGATTCGAACAGATACGCAGTATTTT
NA,TRBJ1-5,TRBV5-1,NA,15,CASSLIPVGGQPQHF,TGCGCCAGCAGCCTAATTCCAGTGGGGGGTCAGCCCCAGCATTTT
NA,TRBJ1-5,TRBV5-6,many,12,CASSSYNQPQHF,TGTGCCAGCAGCTCGTACAATCAGCCCCAGCATTTT
TRBD2,TRBJ2-3,TRBV5-1,NA,16,CASSIRLAPSRDTQFF,TGCGCCAGCAGCATCCGACTAGCGCCTAGCAGAGATACGCAGTTTTTT
TRBD1,TRBJ1-6,TRBV20-1,many,17,CSASVSRGSSYNSPLHF,TGCAGTGCTAGTGTCTCCAGGGGGAGCTCCTATAATTCACCCCTCCACTTT
NA,TRBJ2-3,TRBV20-1,many,13,CSASDGGTDTQYF,TGCAGTGCTAGCGATGGGGGTACAGATACGCAGTATTTT
NA,TRBJ1-2,TRBV2,many,12,CASIRTTGGYTF,TGTGCCAGCATTCGAACGACGGGAGGCTACACCTTC
NA,TRBJ2-1,TRBV11-3,many,14,CASSPRTFTWEQFF,TGTGCCAGCAGCCCAAGGACCTTCACCTGGGAGCAGTTCTTC
NA,TRBJ2-7,TRBV24-1,NA,15,CASRLPVFSSYEQYF,TGTGCCAGCCGACTACCTGTGTTTAGCTCCTACGAGCAGTACTTC
TRBD2,TRBJ2-1,TRBV11-2,many,18,CASSSYPGTSVVNNEQFF,TGTGCCAGCAGCTCATATCCCGGGACTAGCGTTGTCAACAATGAGCAGTTCTTC
TRBD1,TRBJ1-1,TRBV20-1,many,14,CSAGDRARGTEAFF,TGCAGTGCTGGGGACAGGGCCAGAGGGACTGAAGCTTTCTTT
NA,TRBJ2-1,TRBV28,many,13,CASIGSSYNEQFF,TGTGCCAGCATAGGGAGCTCCTACAATGAGCAGTTCTTC
TRBD2,TRBJ2-1,TRBV20-1,many,16,CSAIKPSGRRDNEQFF,TGCAGTGCGATCAAGCCCAGCGGGAGAAGGGACAATGAGCAGTTCTTC
NA,TRBJ2-1,TRBV7-3,many,17,CASSSQAPWVDKGEQFF,TGTGCCAGCAGCTCGCAGGCTCCCTGGGTCGATAAAGGTGAGCAGTTCTTC
TRBD1,TRBJ1-6,TRBV9,many,15,CASSVDGQGNSPLHF,TGTGCCAGCAGCGTAGACGGACAGGGGAATTCACCCCTCCACTTT
NA,TRBJ2-1,TRBV2,many,10,CASSYREQFF,TGTGCCAGCAGCTACAGGGAGCAGTTCTTC
NA,TRBJ2-3,TRBV28,many,16,CASSLRKGIRTDTQYF,TGTGCCAGCAGTTTAAGGAAGGGGATACGCACAGATACGCAGTATTTT
NA,TRBJ2-1,TRBV10-3,many,12,CAIGPLRGEQFF,TGTGCCATCGGCCCCCTTCGCGGTGAGCAGTTCTTC
NA,TRBJ1-1,TRBV19,many,14,CASSIPGMNTEAFF,TGTGCCAGTAGTATCCCAGGAATGAACACTGAAGCTTTCTTT
TRBD2,TRBJ2-1,TRBV20-1,many,15,CSAGGLAGGRNEQFF,TGCAGTGCTGGAGGACTAGCGGGAGGTCGCAATGAGCAGTTCTTC
TRBD1,TRBJ2-7,TRBV28,many,15,CASSLATGVPYEQYF,TGTGCCAGCAGTTTAGCGACAGGGGTTCCCTACGAGCAGTACTTC
NA,TRBJ2-1,TRBV4-3,many,17,CASSQTGAERSYNEQFF,TGCGCCAGCAGCCAAACCGGAGCGGAGCGGAGCTACAATGAGCAGTTCTTC
TRBD1,TRBJ1-2,TRBV15,many,15,CATSSLGQGGGGYTF,TGTGCCACCAGCTCCCTCGGACAGGGGGGAGGTGGCTACACCTTC
TRBD1,TRBJ2-7,TRBV20-1,medium-sized,16,CSARPNRDRVSYEQYF,TGCAGTGCTAGACCGAACCGGGACAGGGTTAGCTACGAGCAGTACTTC
TRBD1,TRBJ2-1,TRBV5-1,many,11,CASSATGQQFF,TGCGCCAGCAGCGCGACAGGGCAGCAGTTCTTC
TRBD2,TRBJ2-1,TRBV6-5,many,17,CASSISLVLAAYNEQFF,TGTGCCAGCAGCATAAGTTTGGTACTAGCGGCATACAATGAGCAGTTCTTC
NA,TRBJ1-2,TRBV6-1,few,17,CTSSEVEEVVTGYCYTF,TGTACCAGCAGTGAAGTTGAGGAGGTGGTGACGGGCTATTGCTACACCTTC
NA,TRBJ2-2,TRBV2,many,13,CASMGWNTGELFF,TGTGCCAGCATGGGATGGAACACCGGGGAGCTGTTTTTT
TRBD2,TRBJ2-3,TRBV6-1,many,15,CASSPSGGGVDTQYF,TGTGCCAGCAGCCCAAGCGGGGGGGGGGTAGATACGCAGTATTTT
NA,TRBJ2-4,TRBV6-1,many,17,CASSEHKELAAKNIQYF,TGTGCCAGCAGTGAGCATAAGGAGCTGGCGGCCAAAAACATTCAGTACTTC